Listed here are 9 T cell receptor beta chains from one sample, sequenced in a study of blood T cell repertoires in COVID-19. Measured with immunoSEQ multiplex PCR; TCRdb has only the in-frame clones, and not every one. The sample includes about 210,000 clones, roughly 80% seen only once; the top ten take roughly 2.5%. The sequencing sample was made of peripheral blood. The source of these receptors is a woman in her forties with active or convalescent COVID-19.

The chain links TRBV5-4 to TRBJ1-2; 8 bases map to TRBD1. This CDR3 has 14 residues. V lost 4 bases to trimming and J lost 3 bases; unmatched junction nucleotides: 5. Germline assignment: CDR1 SGHNT and CDR2 YYREEE (reference sequence). CDR3 region: CASSTTGVDYGYTF. The CDR3 DNA sequence: TGTGCCAGCAGCACGACAGGGGTCGACTATGGCTACACCTTC.

The chain joins TRBV7-9 to TRBJ1-6, with D perhaps matching TRBD1 (5 bases). This CDR3 comprises 15 residues. Germline assignment: CDR1 SEHNR and CDR2 FQNEAQ (reference sequence). V was shortened by 4 bases and J by 5 bases, with 12 bases between the two germline ends. DNA of the CDR3: TGTGCCAGCAGCTCGCAGGGCGGCGATAATTCACCCCTCCACTTT. Residues: CASSSQGGDNSPLHF. The complete variable domain, with remaining parts taken from reference TRBV7-9 and TRBJ1-6, reads DTGVSQNPRHKITKRGQNVTFRCDPISEHNRLYWYRQTLGQGPEFLTYFQNEAQLEKSRLLSDRFSAERPKGSFSTLEIQRTEQGDSAMYLCASSSQGGDNSPLHFGNGTRLTVT.

The chain links TRBV3-1 (or the pseudogene TRBV3-2) to TRBJ1-5; D might be TRBD1 (6 bases). This CDR3 is 15 amino acids long. Germline values: CDR1 LGHDT, CDR2 YNNKEL (reference sequence). Trimming shortened V by 6 bases and J by 3 bases, and 15 bases separated the two germline ends. CDR3 coding DNA: TGTGCCAGCAGTCCTCGGCGGACAGACAATCAGCCCCAGCATTTT. It is translated as CASSPRRTDNQPQHF.

This clone has a single count. CDR3 residues: CASSLGGLAGLNEQYF. The CDR3 DNA reads as TGTGCCAGCAGCTTGGGAGGACTAGCGGGATTGAACGAGCAGTACTTC. The chain employs TRBV5-4 and TRBJ2-7; 12 nucleotides align to TRBD2. Trimming at V came to 0 bases and at J to 5 bases, leaving 6 bases not matched to a gene. CDR1 and CDR2 (germline): SGHNT, YYREEE (reference sequence). There are 16 residues in the CDR3.

The chain is built from TRBV27 and TRBJ2-1; 9 nucleotides match TRBD2. Germline V gene lookup returns CDR1 MNHEY and CDR2 SMNVEV (reference sequence). The CDR3 is made up of 12 amino acids. V trimming: 9 bases; J trimming: 10 bases; junction bases outside the gene matches: 7. CDR3 amino acids: CASWSSGNEQFF. CDR3 DNA sequence: TGTGCCAGTTGGTCTAGCGGGAACGAGCAGTTCTTC.

The J gene is TRBJ1-1, the V gene TRBV19, with 7 bases lining up with TRBD1. V trimming: 6 bases; J trimming: 6 bases; junction bases outside the gene matches: 4. The germline gives CDR1 LNHDA, CDR2 SQIVND (reference sequence). The CDR3 has 12 residues. CDR3 residues: CASRQGEPEAFF. DNA for the CDR3: TGTGCCAGTAGGCAGGGGGAACCTGAAGCTTTCTTT.

This sequence joins TRBV7-2 and TRBJ2-7; D is possibly TRBD2 (5 bases). Germline lookup yields CDR1 SGHTA and CDR2 FQGNSA. V lost 5 bases to trimming and J lost 0 bases, with 14 bases between them. The CDR3 spans 15 residues. CDR3: CASSRVSGVSYEQYF. CDR3 coding DNA: TGTGCCAGCAGCAGAGTCTCCGGGGTCTCCTACGAGCAGTACTTC.

J is TRBJ1-2 and V is TRBV6-2 or TRBV6-3; 7 nucleotides align to TRBD1. V trimming: 6 bases; J trimming: 4 bases; junction bases outside the gene matches: 14. CDR3 length equals 16 residues. CDR1 and CDR2 (germline): MNHEY, SVGEGT. For the CDR3, the DNA is TGTGCCAGCAGCTTTAGGGGGCCACTGGGCAGCTATGGCTACACCTTC. Amino acids: CASSFRGPLGSYGYTF.

The chain combines TRBV24-1 with TRBJ1-2; 9 nucleotides line up with TRBD1. The J segment lost 4 bases and the V segment lost 2 bases, leaving 10 bases of the junction unmatched. CDR1 and CDR2 from the germline V gene are KGHDR and SFDVKD. This CDR3 has 17 amino acids. The CDR3 DNA is TGTGCCACCAGTGATTCACAGTACAGGGGGCGCAGCTATGGCTACACCTTC. Translation: CATSDSQYRGRSYGYTF.